Following are 26 T cell receptor beta chains from one sample sequenced in a study of blood T cell repertoires in COVID-19. Using immunoSEQ multiplex PCR, the repertoire was profiled, and TCRdb retains in-frame clones only, with some absent. The sample lists around 160,000 clones, under 95% occurring once. Sequenced material: peripheral blood. The receptors originated from a man in his sixties with active or convalescent COVID-19.

The chain combines TRBV7-8 with TRBJ1-2, with TRBD1 matching 11 bases. V lost 0 bases to trimming and J lost 14 bases; unmatched junction nucleotides: 14. The CDR3 extends over 16 amino acids. Germline CDR1 and CDR2: SGHVS and FQNEAQ. CDR3 amino acids: CASSLALRTGGMAKTF. CDR3 bases: TGTGCCAGCAGCTTAGCGCTAAGGACAGGGGGCATGGCTAAGACCTTC.

The chain combines TRBV5-1 with TRBJ2-5; 7 positions match TRBD1. V lost 6 bases, J lost 0 bases, and 5 bases stayed unmatched. This CDR3 spans 14 amino acids. Germline CDR1 reads SGHRS; CDR2 reads YFSETQ. The CDR3 spells CASMTGPYQETQYF. The CDR3 DNA is TGCGCCAGCATGACAGGGCCCTACCAAGAGACCCAGTACTTC.

V gene TRBV2 combines with J gene TRBJ2-5; 7 bases fit TRBD1. The CDR3 is made up of 13 amino acids. The germline V gene has CDR1 SNHLY and CDR2 FYNNEI. J lost 2 bases, V lost 8 bases, and 5 bases had no gene match. CDR3: CASRDSPQETQYF. In DNA form, the CDR3 reads TGTGCCAGCCGGGACAGTCCGCAAGAGACCCAGTACTTC.

J is TRBJ2-1 and V is TRBV11-1; TRBD2 is a possible D gene (6 bases). The CDR3 contains 15 residues. The V gene's germline CDR1 is SGHAT and CDR2 FQDESV (reference sequence). Trimming took off 5 bases at V and 0 bases at J, with 11 bases between the two ends. CDR3 nucleotides: TGTGCCAGCAGCGGGAGGCAAAGCTCCTACAATGAGCAGTTCTTC. Translating gives CASSGRQSSYNEQFF.

The V and J genes are TRBV19 and TRBJ1-5; D gene uncertain. Germline V gives CDR1 LNHDA, CDR2 SQIVND (reference sequence). CDR3 length: 14 amino acids. Trimming cost V 3 bases and J 5 bases, with 11 bases left between them. The DNA of the CDR3 is TGTGCCAGTAGTATTGGACGGGAGGATCAGCCCCAGCATTTT. Translating gives CASSIGREDQPQHF.

In this sample, this clone turned up once. The rearrangement joins TRBV10-2 to TRBJ2-5, with D possibly matching TRBD2 (6 bases). The V gene's germline CDR1 is WSHSY and CDR2 SAAADI. The length of the CDR3 is 14 residues. Trimming removed 4 bases from V and 4 bases from J, with 13 bases in between. Written as DNA, the CDR3 is TGCGCCAGCAGTGTCTTGAGGGGAGGAGAGACCCAGTACTTC. Translating gives CASSVLRGGETQYF.

This rearrangement joins TRBV10-3 to TRBJ2-5, with 7 positions matching TRBD1. This CDR3 is 13 amino acids long. V lost 4 bases to trimming and J lost 3 bases; unmatched junction nucleotides: 2. Germline CDR1 ENHRY, CDR2 SYGVKD. CDR3 nucleotide sequence: TGTGCCATCAGTGGACAGGGTGAAGAGACCCAGTACTTC. It encodes CAISGQGEETQYF.

This chain links TRBV11-2 with TRBJ1-1; 7 bases are a match to TRBD1. Germline assignment: CDR1 SGHAT and CDR2 FQNNGV. This CDR3 is 14 amino acids long. With 5 bases clipped from V and 1 base from J, the junction kept 4 bases outside the gene matches. The CDR3 nucleotides read TGTGCCAGCAGCCCAGGGGACAGGAACACTGAAGCTTTCTTT. Its translation: CASSPGDRNTEAFF.

This sequence joins TRBV9 and TRBJ2-3; D possibly corresponds to TRBD2 (6 bases). Germline V gives CDR1 SGDLS, CDR2 YYNGEE. V shed 0 bases and J shed 0 bases, with 11 bases lying between them. This CDR3 region has 16 residues. The CDR3 DNA reads as TGTGCCAGCAGCGTAGTTGCGGGGACTAGCACAGATACGCAGTATTTT. As protein: CASSVVAGTSTDTQYF.

The count of this clone is one. CDR3 nucleotides: TGTGCCAGCAGTGTGGGACAGGGGGGATCCTACACCTTC. Translating gives CASSVGQGGSYTF. The chain links TRBV2 to TRBJ1-2, with TRBD1 matching 11 bases. This CDR3 has 13 amino acids. The germline V gene encodes CDR1 SNHLY and CDR2 FYNNEI. Germline trimming cut 4 bases from V and 10 bases from J; bases unmatched to any gene: 5.

The V and J genes are TRBV19 and TRBJ2-1, with 7 nucleotides matching TRBD1. CDR3 length equals 17 residues. V lost 3 bases to trimming and J lost 6 bases; unmatched junction nucleotides: 14. Germline CDR1 is LNHDA and CDR2 is SQIVND (reference sequence). CDR3 residues: CASSIMTGFRQRNEQFF. In DNA, the CDR3 is TGTGCCAGTAGTATTATGACAGGGTTTAGGCAGCGCAATGAGCAGTTCTTC.

The rearrangement joins TRBV7-9 to TRBJ1-6, with D perhaps TRBD1 (6 bases). With 5 bases removed from V and 11 bases from J, the gap between germline ends came to 16 bases. Germline CDR1 and CDR2: SEHNR and FQNEAQ (reference sequence). The CDR3 runs to 14 residues. CDR3 in amino acids: CASSVSPQGTPLHF. The CDR3 DNA reads as TGTGCCAGCAGCGTAAGCCCACAGGGAACACCCCTCCACTTT.

This chain uses TRBV3-1 (or the pseudogene TRBV3-2) with TRBJ2-3; D is uncertain. The CDR3 has 12 amino acids. V was pared by 3 bases and J by 2 bases, with 3 bases between. The germline CDR1 and CDR2 sequences are LGHDT and YNNKEL (reference sequence). CDR3 sequence (DNA): TGTGCCAGCAGCCACTACACAGATACGCAGTATTTT. Its protein product is CASSHYTDTQYF.

This chain joins TRBV15 and TRBJ1-2, with TRBD1 as a possible D gene (6 bases). This CDR3 comprises 13 residues. Germline CDR1 reads LNHNV; CDR2 reads YYDKDF (reference sequence). Trimming took off 3 bases at V and 8 bases at J, with 13 bases between the two ends. The CDR3 DNA follows: TGTGCCACCAGCAGCCCGCAGGGGTCGGGCTACACCTTC. Protein sequence: CATSSPQGSGYTF.

V usage is TRBV13 and J usage is TRBJ1-2; possibly TRBD1 for D (5 bases). Germline CDR1 is PRHDT and CDR2 is FYEKMQ (reference sequence). The CDR3 totals 16 residues. The V gene lost 4 bases and the J gene lost 2 bases, with 17 bases spanning the gap. The CDR3 region has the DNA TGTGCCAGCAGCTCGGAAAACAGGATAAAAAACTATGGCTACACCTTC. Translated: CASSSENRIKNYGYTF.

V is TRBV9 and J is TRBJ1-2; tentative D call: TRBD1 (5 bases). Germline V gene lookup returns CDR1 SGDLS and CDR2 YYNGEE. V was pared by 2 bases and J by 4 bases, with 9 bases between. The CDR3 has 13 residues. The CDR3 spells CASSVQGVYGYTF. Written as DNA, the CDR3 is TGTGCCAGCAGCGTGCAGGGTGTCTATGGCTACACCTTC. Drawing the rest from reference TRBV9 and TRBJ1-2, the complete variable domain is DSGVTQTPKHLITATGQRVTLRCSPRSGDLSVYWYQQSLDQGLQFLIQYYNGEERAKGNILERFSAQQFPDLHSELNLSSLELGDSALYFCASSVQGVYGYTFGSGTRLTVV.

As DNA, the CDR3 is TGTGCCAGCAGGGGGACAGGGTACTCTGGAAACACCATATATTTT. As protein: CASRGTGYSGNTIYF. The chain carries TRBV7-2 and TRBJ1-3, with TRBD1 identical over 9 bases. Unmatched junction bases numbered 3, after V lost 6 bases and J lost 0 bases. The CDR3 runs to 15 residues. Germline V CDR1 and CDR2: SGHTA, FQGNSA. The full variable domain, rest sourced from reference TRBV7-2 and TRBJ1-3, is GAGVSQSPSNKVTEKGKDVELRCDPISGHTALYWYRQSLGQGLEFLIYFQGNSAPDKSGLPSDRFSAERTGGSVSTLTIQRTQQEDSAVYLCASRGTGYSGNTIYFGEGSWLTVV.

As regards this clone: The sample has other DNA sequences that encode this CDR3 too. The chain couples TRBV5-6 to TRBJ1-5; the D gene is possibly TRBD1 (5 bases). The CDR3 is 15 amino acids. In germline, CDR1 is SGHDT, CDR2 YYEEEE. The V gene lost 1 base and the J gene lost 0 bases, with 8 bases spanning the gap. Written as DNA, the CDR3 is TGTGCCAGCAGCTTGAGGGGTTATAGCAATCAGCCCCAGCATTTT. Protein sequence: CASSLRGYSNQPQHF.

V gene TRBV19 combines with J gene TRBJ1-2; 7 bases map to TRBD1. V shed 5 bases, J shed 0 bases, and the junction held 9 bases outside the gene matches. Germline V gives CDR1 LNHDA, CDR2 SQIVND (reference sequence). The CDR3 is made up of 16 amino acids. The CDR3 DNA sequence: TGTGCCAGTAGTCCCCGGACAGGCCTGACTAACTATGGCTACACCTTC. It encodes CASSPRTGLTNYGYTF.

The J gene is TRBJ2-7, the V gene TRBV2; a possible D gene is TRBD1 (6 bases). CDR1 SNHLY and CDR2 FYNNEI come from the germline V gene. V lost 7 bases and J lost 0, with 16 bases in between. This CDR3 spans 15 amino acids. Here the CDR3 DNA reads TGTGCCAGCACCCGACCGCAGGGGAGCTCCTACGAGCAGTACTTC. Amino acid sequence: CASTRPQGSSYEQYF.

This clone came up once. The chain is built from TRBV4-1 and TRBJ2-7; no clear D gene. The V end lost 1 base, the J end lost 3 bases, and 10 bases lay between the germline ends. CDR3 length: 14 amino acids. Germline loops: CDR1 MGHRA, CDR2 YSYEKL. The CDR3 DNA reads as TGCGCCAGCAGCCAAGTTTTTTCATTCTACGAGCAGTACTTC. Protein sequence: CASSQVFSFYEQYF.

The rearrangement uses TRBV5-4 and TRBJ2-7; 7 bases map to TRBD2. The CDR3 runs 16 residues. J was trimmed by 2 bases and V by 0 bases; bases with no gene match: 8. From germline, CDR1 is SGHNT and CDR2 YYREEE (reference sequence). The CDR3 bases are TGTGCCAGCAGCTTGGGAGTGGGAGGGAGCCCCTACGAGCAGTACTTC. It yields the protein CASSLGVGGSPYEQYF.

This sequence joins TRBV19 and TRBJ2-7; 7 bases agree with TRBD1. This CDR3 is 14 amino acids long. Germline values: CDR1 LNHDA, CDR2 SQIVND (reference sequence). With 5 bases clipped from V and 3 bases from J, the junction kept 7 bases outside the gene matches. CDR3 residues: CASSPDRVGYEQYF. The DNA of the CDR3 is TGTGCCAGTAGTCCCGACAGGGTAGGCTACGAGCAGTACTTC.

The chain's CDR3 is CASSFSGQKYNEQFF. The CDR3 DNA sequence: TGCGCCAGCAGCTTTTCGGGACAGAAATACAATGAGCAGTTCTTC. The rearrangement links TRBV5-1 to TRBJ2-1; 7 bases are a match to TRBD1. The CDR3 length is 15 residues. V shed 2 bases and J 4 bases; nucleotides not matched to a gene: 6. CDR1 and CDR2 (germline): SGHRS, YFSETQ.

V usage is TRBV5-8 and J usage is TRBJ1-4; TRBD1 is a possible D gene (6 bases). Germline lookup yields CDR1 SGHTS and CDR2 YDEGEE. The CDR3 sequence is 15 residues long. The ends were cut back, 1 base at V and 5 bases at J, with 12 bases in the middle. As DNA, the CDR3 is TGTGCCAGCAGCTTGTTAGGACAGACGAATGAAAAACTGTTTTTT. Its translation is CASSLLGQTNEKLFF. Full variable domain (outside the CDR3, taken from reference TRBV5-8 and TRBJ1-4): EAGVTQSPTHLIKTRGQQATLRCSPISGHTSVYWYQQALGLGLQFLLWYDEGEERNRGNFPPRFSGRQFPNYSSELNVNALELEDSALYLCASSLLGQTNEKLFFGSGTQLSVL.

The chain has TRBV19 and TRBJ1-2; TRBD1 is a possible D gene (5 bases). The V end was cut by 1 base, the J end by 6 bases, with 15 bases between. Germline CDR1 is LNHDA and CDR2 is SQIVND (reference sequence). The CDR3 has 15 residues. The CDR3, as DNA: TGTGCCAGTAGTATAGTCGGGCAGGGAATAAATGGCTACACCTTC. Its protein product is CASSIVGQGINGYTF.